This T cell receptor beta chain emerged from a study of T cell responses to AZD1222 COVID-19 vaccine. Profiled with immunoSEQ multiplex PCR; TCRdb holds only in-frame clones, not every one. This table has about 96,000 clones, roughly 90% appearing once. Whole-study results and caveats: Possibly, clonal diversity was underestimated; donors were largely white British and included more females. The study reported that nearly half of spike-specific TCRs target unmutated variant regions. Repertoires in all cases were sampled only once the peak T cell response had passed. Among vaccine-associated CD4 TCRs, coverage spanned spike, with dominance at 160-218 and 743-854.

This CDR3 has 16 residues. Per germline, CDR1 LNHDA and CDR2 SQIVND (reference sequence). V was clipped by 4 bases and J by 8 bases, with 23 bases between them. Points on this clone: What it recognizes is unknown.

The source of this sequence is an adult in good health. This sample comprised peripheral blood, obtained on day 0 of AZD1222 vaccination. J is TRBJ1-2 and V is TRBV19; D call uncertain. The CDR3 sequence is CASSRPPDGFHLGYTF. In DNA, the CDR3 is TGTGCCAGTAGTAGACCTCCGGACGGCTTCCATTTGGGCTACACCTTC.